Following are 2 T cell receptor beta chains from one sample sequenced in a study of cytomegalovirus exposure and HLA in healthy donors (dated by TCRdb to the late 2010s). Library method: the immunoSEQ multiplex PCR assay. For the multiplex PCR, a mixture combining 60 forward primers for TCR Vbeta segments and 13 reverse primers for TCR Jbeta segments was used. TCRdb retrieved this table from immuneACCESS and kept in-frame rearrangements only. Not all clones are present; in checked studies, unresolved V genes account for under half, and no reason is known for the remainder. The sample yields approximately 170,000 clones; over 65% were counted once. Together, the top ten hold about 0.8% of the sample. The specimen was PBMCs. The receptors derive from a female donor in good health and CMV-seronegative.

The CDR3 spells CAWSVPGLASYEQYF. Written as DNA, the CDR3 is TGTGCCTGGAGTGTACCGGGACTAGCCTCCTACGAGCAGTACTTC. The chain uses TRBV30 and TRBJ2-7; 9 positions match TRBD2. V dropped 0 bases and J dropped 0; count of bases not matched to a gene: 3. The V gene's germline CDR1 is GTSNPN and CDR2 SVGIG (reference sequence). The CDR3 has 15 residues.

This rearrangement joins TRBV30 to TRBJ1-3; D not certain. The germline V gene has CDR1 GTSNPN and CDR2 SVGIG (reference sequence). CDR3 size: 18 residues. V lost 4 bases and J lost 0, with 22 bases in between. The DNA for the CDR3 is TGTGCCTGGAATTCTGCAGGTATATTGGGTGGCTCTGGAAACACCATATATTTT. It codes for CAWNSAGILGGSGNTIYF.